This T cell receptor beta chain is from a study of T cells in Graves' hyperthyroidism and ophthalmopathy. Notes on the study in general: The model predicted ophthalmopathy a median around six months before onset. Blood held most thyroid clonotypes expanded above 0.001 frequency.

Notes on this clonotype: The target antigen is unknown.

What was amplified from RNA transcripts were TCR beta CDR3 regions. Initially, a first-round RT-PCR of the TCR CDR3 employed the HTBI primer set. TCRdb called the multiplex PCR reads again in MiXCR, with one record for every CDR3 protein. The sample yields about 350,000 distinct CDR3 sequences, approximately 16% seen once. Trimming took off 3 bases at V and 4 bases at J, with 16 bases between the two ends. This CDR3 contains 15 residues. Germline values: CDR1 MNHEY, CDR2 SMNVEV (reference sequence). The chain combines TRBV27 with TRBJ2-7, with D possibly TRBD2 on 5 matching bases. Sequenced material: blood. The TCR was taken from an older woman with Graves' ophthalmopathy. The CDR3 sequence is CASSLTSDSGYEQYF. For the CDR3, the DNA is TGTGCCAGCAGTTTGACTTCGGATTCGGGGTACGAGCAGTACTTC.